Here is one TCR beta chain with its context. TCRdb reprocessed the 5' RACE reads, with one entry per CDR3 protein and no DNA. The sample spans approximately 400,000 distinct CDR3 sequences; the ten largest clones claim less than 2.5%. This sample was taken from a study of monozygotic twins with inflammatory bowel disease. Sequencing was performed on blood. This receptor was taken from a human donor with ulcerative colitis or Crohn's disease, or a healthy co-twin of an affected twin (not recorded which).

CDR3 residues: CASSQEQRHGYTF. V and J are TRBV3-1 and TRBJ1-2. The CDR3 covers 13 residues. The germline gives CDR1 LGHDT, CDR2 YNNKEL (reference sequence). The variable domain in full, completed from reference TRBV3-1 and TRBJ1-2, reads DTAVSQTPKYLVTQMGNDKSIKCEQNLGHDTMYWYKQDSKKFLKIMFSYNNKELIINETVPNRFSPKSPDKAHLNLHINSLELGDSAVYFCASSQEQRHGYTFGSGTRLTVV.